Below, 10 T cell receptor beta chains from the same sample are listed, as sequenced in a study of blood T cell repertoires in COVID-19. Assay: immunoSEQ multiplex PCR; the TCRdb copy retains only in-frame clones and omits some. Of roughly 220,000 clones in the sample, roughly 88% were seen once. The sample was PBMCs or T cells enriched from blood (not recorded which). The origin of the receptors is a woman in her 50s with acute COVID-19.

The V gene is TRBV7-2, the J gene TRBJ1-1; D gene unclear. CDR3 size: 14 residues. The germline V gene encodes CDR1 SGHTA and CDR2 FQGNSA. V lost 5 bases to trimming and J lost 4 bases, with 14 bases between them. In DNA form, the CDR3 reads TGTGCCAGCAGCCCCGGCCCCGGAGGCACTGAAGCTTTCTTT. Its protein is CASSPGPGGTEAFF.

This sequence joins TRBV19 and TRBJ1-5; 8 bases are shared with TRBD1. J was trimmed by 1 base and V by 6 bases; bases with no gene match: 5. Germline V lookup: CDR1 LNHDA, CDR2 SQIVND (reference sequence). This CDR3 spans 15 amino acids. CDR3 coding DNA: TGTGCCAGTAGGTGGGGGACAGGAAGCAATCAGCCCCAGCATTTT. Its protein is CASRWGTGSNQPQHF.

The chain combines TRBV28 with TRBJ1-5; D is ambiguous. Per germline, CDR1 MDHEN and CDR2 SYDVKM. The CDR3 has 14 amino acids. The V end lost 7 bases, the J end lost 2 bases, and 12 bases lay between the germline ends. CDR3 DNA: TGTGCCAGCAAGGAGGGCTGGGGCAATCAGCCCCAGCATTTT. Its translation is CASKEGWGNQPQHF.

The chain is built from TRBV9 and TRBJ1-1; TRBD1 is a possible D gene (6 bases). V gave up 7 bases and J gave up 3 bases, with 10 bases separating them. The CDR3 sequence is 12 residues long. CDR1 and CDR2 from the germline V gene are SGDLS and YYNGEE. The CDR3 DNA sequence: TGTGCCAGCGGACAGAGGGACACTGAAGCTTTCTTT. Its protein product is CASGQRDTEAFF.

The V and J genes are TRBV7-2 and TRBJ2-3; possible D gene TRBD2, 6 bases. The germline V gene has CDR1 SGHTA and CDR2 FQGNSA. V dropped 8 bases and J dropped 3 bases, with 18 bases sitting between them. The CDR3 sequence is 15 residues long. The DNA for the CDR3 is TGTGCCAGCTCGCCGGACTACCTTCAAACAGATACGCAGTATTTT. Translated, it gives CASSPDYLQTDTQYF.

The CDR3 here is CASRGLAGQAEQYF. CDR3 nucleotides: TGTGCCAGCAGGGGGCTAGCGGGACAGGCCGAGCAGTACTTC. The J gene is TRBJ2-7, the V gene TRBV27; maybe TRBD2 (9 bases). The CDR3 extends over 14 amino acids. V lost 6 bases and J 6 bases, leaving 18 bases between the germline ends. CDR1 MNHEY and CDR2 SMNVEV come from the germline V gene (reference sequence).

The chain uses TRBV30 and TRBJ1-6; unclear D gene. Germline CDR1 and CDR2: GTSNPN and SVGIG (reference sequence). The CDR3 totals 14 residues. Deletions cut 0 bases from V and 8 bases from J, with 11 bases between. CDR3 sequence (DNA): TGTGCCTGGAGTGTACCCTGGCAGTATTCACCCCTCCACTTT. Encoded protein: CAWSVPWQYSPLHF.

The chain employs TRBV19 and TRBJ2-5, with D possibly TRBD2 on 6 matching bases. V dropped 2 bases and J dropped 1 base, with 11 bases sitting between them. CDR1 is LNHDA and CDR2 is SQIVND in the germline V gene (reference sequence). The CDR3 has 15 residues. The CDR3 loop is CASSISRGFQETQYF. The DNA for the CDR3 is TGTGCCAGTAGTATATCTCGGGGGTTCCAAGAGACCCAGTACTTC.

This clone was counted between two and nine times. The chain uses TRBV27 and TRBJ2-1, with TRBD2 matching 7 bases. Unmatched junction bases numbered 7, after V lost 9 bases and J lost 2 bases. This CDR3 has 14 residues. Germline V gene lookup returns CDR1 MNHEY and CDR2 SMNVEV (reference sequence). The CDR3 DNA reads TGTGCCAGTGGGGGGGACGGGACCTACAATGAGCAGTTCTTC. It encodes CASGGDGTYNEQFF.

The rearrangement uses TRBV9 and TRBJ2-1; 12 bases match TRBD2. V was pared by 0 bases and J by 5 bases, with 0 bases of the junction left unmatched. This CDR3 is 15 amino acids long. Germline CDR1 and CDR2: SGDLS and YYNGEE. The CDR3 DNA reads TGTGCCAGCAGCGTAGGGACTAGCGGGAACAATGAGCAGTTCTTC. It is translated as CASSVGTSGNNEQFF.